A single sample is the source of the 11 T cell receptor beta chains below, sequenced in a study of cytomegalovirus exposure and HLA in healthy donors. Assay used: immunoSEQ multiplex PCR; TCRdb lists only in-frame clones, some missing. Of about 130,000 clones listed, roughly 87% are singletons. The sample consisted of PBMCs. The receptors derive from a woman in her late teens or twenties in good health and CMV-seronegative.

The chain has TRBV6-1 and TRBJ2-7; D possibly corresponds to TRBD2 (5 bases). CDR1 MNHNS and CDR2 SASEGT come from the germline V gene. This CDR3 has 13 residues. V gave up 2 bases and J gave up 3 bases, with 8 bases separating them. CDR3: CASSEHRDYEQYV. CDR3 sequence (DNA): TGTGCCAGCAGTGAACACCGGGACTACGAGCAGTACGTC.

This rearrangement joins TRBV19 to TRBJ1-2; tentative D call: TRBD1 (6 bases). The CDR3 is 15 amino acids. Germline CDR1 is LNHDA and CDR2 is SQIVND (reference sequence). Trimming left V 3 bases short and J 0 bases short, with 11 bases between. The CDR3 nucleotides read TGTGCCAGTAGTATTGGACAGTATACTAACTATGGCTACACCTTC. This codes for CASSIGQYTNYGYTF.

This chain uses TRBV25-1 with TRBJ2-2; tentatively, D is TRBD1 (5 bases). From germline, CDR1 is MGHDK and CDR2 SYGVNS. V dropped 1 base and J dropped 2 bases, with 14 bases sitting between them. CDR3 length: 17 residues. CDR3 sequence: CASSESYGHINTGELFF. In DNA form, the CDR3 reads TGTGCCAGCAGTGAATCTTATGGACACATAAACACCGGGGAGCTGTTTTTT.

The rearrangement uses TRBV28 and TRBJ1-1; maybe TRBD1 (5 bases). In germline, CDR1 is MDHEN, CDR2 SYDVKM. This CDR3 comprises 16 residues. V was shortened by 2 bases and J by 3 bases, with 16 bases between the two germline ends. The CDR3 DNA sequence: TGTGCCAGCAGTTTACGGGCGGGACGATGGGACACTGAAGCTTTCTTT. It is translated as CASSLRAGRWDTEAFF.

The chain uses TRBV28 and TRBJ2-7; D unresolved. This CDR3 comprises 12 residues. The V gene lost 4 bases and the J gene lost 5 bases, with 9 bases spanning the gap. Germline-derived CDR1 and CDR2 are MDHEN and SYDVKM. CDR3 nucleotides: TGTGCCAGCAGTTCCGCAGGCGACGAGCAGTACTTC. This translates into CASSSAGDEQYF.

The rearrangement joins TRBV18 to TRBJ2-1; 12 bases agree with TRBD2. The CDR3 runs 19 residues. Looked up from germline, CDR1 is KGHSH and CDR2 is LQKENI. V trimming: 1 base; J trimming: 8 bases; junction bases outside the gene matches: 15. The CDR3 sequence: CASSPLPPTSGGSGHEQFF. Here the CDR3 DNA reads TGTGCCAGCTCACCACTCCCTCCGACTAGCGGGGGTTCCGGCCATGAGCAGTTCTTC.

V is TRBV28 and J is TRBJ2-5; no definite D call. Germline values: CDR1 MDHEN, CDR2 SYDVKM. The ends were cut back, 6 bases at V and 7 bases at J, with 12 bases in the middle. This CDR3 spans 12 amino acids. The CDR3 bases are TGTGCCAGCAGCACAACCCACGTGACCCAGTACTTC. Translating it yields CASSTTHVTQYF.

In this sample, this clone turned up once. The V gene is TRBV6-1, the J gene TRBJ1-1; 10 positions agree with TRBD1. The CDR3 sequence is 15 residues long. Germline-derived CDR1 and CDR2 are MNHNS and SASEGT. V lost 8 bases to trimming and J lost 4 bases; unmatched junction nucleotides: 10. CDR3 residues: CASLRGTGERTEAFF. Written as DNA, the CDR3 is TGTGCCAGCCTTAGAGGGACAGGGGAGCGCACTGAAGCTTTCTTT.

V is TRBV6-5 and J is TRBJ2-7; 10 nucleotides line up with TRBD2. V shed 6 bases and J 3 bases; nucleotides not matched to a gene: 8. The length of the CDR3 is 15 residues. From germline, CDR1 is MNHEY and CDR2 SVGAGI. The CDR3 bases are TGTGCCAGCAGGCCCAATAGCGGGGGGTACTACGAGCAGTACTTC. Translating it yields CASRPNSGGYYEQYF.

The chain couples TRBV28 to TRBJ2-2, with 9 bases aligning to TRBD2. The germline gives CDR1 MDHEN, CDR2 SYDVKM. J lost 2 bases, V lost 3 bases, and 10 bases had no gene match. The CDR3 has 18 residues. CDR3 sequence reads: CASSFPGSGGTNTGELFF. As DNA, the CDR3 is TGTGCCAGCAGTTTTCCCGGTAGCGGGGGAACAAACACCGGGGAGCTGTTTTTT.

The genes are TRBV30 and TRBJ2-1; D uncertain. CDR3 length equals 13 residues. Between the trimmed V and J ends, which lost 5 bases and 7 bases, there was a span of 15 bases. Germline values: CDR1 GTSNPN, CDR2 SVGIG (reference sequence). The DNA of the CDR3 is TGTGCCTGGGAGTGGCGTCTCGGGAATGAGCAGTTCTTC. It encodes CAWEWRLGNEQFF.